This T cell receptor (beta chain) was retrieved from a study of blood T cell repertoires in COVID-19. The wider study: Collection of acute and convalescent COVID-19 samples took place in the United States, Italy and Spain. PBMCs, B-cell-depleted T cells, or T cells provided the cDNA or gDNA that made up the material.

CDR3 length: 16 amino acids. CDR1 MDHEN and CDR2 SYDVKM come from the germline V gene. V was pared by 5 bases and J by 5 bases, with 6 bases of the junction left unmatched. The repertoire was sequenced with immunoSEQ multiplex PCR; TCRdb's copy has only in-frame clones and lacks some. This table has approximately 240,000 clones, roughly 80% appearing once. The V call is TRBV28, the J call TRBJ2-4; TRBD2 matches 13 bases. This clonotype was obtained from a woman in her 30s who had recovered from COVID-19. The sequenced sample was peripheral blood. Here the CDR3 DNA reads TGTGCCAGCAGTACCCCACTAGCGGGAGGGGAAAACATTCAGTACTTC. Translation: CASSTPLAGGENIQYF.